Shown below are 26 T cell receptor beta chains from a single sample sequenced in a study of blood T cell repertoires in COVID-19. Data came from immunoSEQ multiplex PCR; TCRdb stores just in-frame clones and leaves some out. This table has just over 300,000 clones, around 89% appearing once. Sequencing was performed on PBMCs or T cells enriched from blood (not recorded which). These receptor sequences come from a woman in her 40s who had recovered from COVID-19.

The chain uses TRBV19 and TRBJ2-2; D is possibly TRBD2 (5 bases). The CDR3 has 14 amino acids. V dropped 7 bases and J dropped 7 bases, with 16 bases sitting between them. Germline-derived CDR1 and CDR2 are LNHDA and SQIVND (reference sequence). The CDR3 region is CASTRGGVGGELFF. CDR3 in DNA: TGTGCCAGTACCCGGGGTGGGGTCGGCGGGGAGCTGTTTTTT.

The sample holds one count of this clone. The chain is built from TRBV3-1 (or the pseudogene TRBV3-2) and TRBJ2-7; D not resolved. The length of the CDR3 is 12 residues. The V gene lost 1 base and the J gene lost 6 bases, with 7 bases spanning the gap. Germline-derived CDR1 and CDR2 are LGHDT and YNNKEL (reference sequence). This CDR3 is CASSQGLSEQYF. The CDR3 DNA is TGTGCCAGCAGCCAAGGACTGAGCGAGCAGTACTTC.

This chain uses TRBV24-1 with TRBJ2-1; D not certain. Germline lookup yields CDR1 KGHDR and CDR2 SFDVKD. The CDR3 has 16 residues. Trimming removed 0 bases at V and 0 bases at J, with 8 bases between. CDR3 coding DNA: TGTGCCACCAGTGATTTGGGCGGTAGCTCCTACAATGAGCAGTTCTTC. This translates into CATSDLGGSSYNEQFF.

The rearrangement uses TRBV30 and TRBJ2-7; 7 bases fit TRBD2. Germline V gene sequence: CDR1 GTSNPN, CDR2 SVGIG (reference sequence). The CDR3 is 11 amino acids. Trimming took 8 bases from V and 6 from J; bases not matched to a gene: 7. The CDR3 DNA reads as TGTGCCGGCGGGGCTAGCGGCGAGCAGTACTTC. Amino acid sequence: CAGGASGEQYF.

V is TRBV19 and J is TRBJ2-7, with 9 bases matching TRBD1. CDR1 and CDR2 (germline): LNHDA, SQIVND (reference sequence). The length of the CDR3 is 15 residues. The V segment lost 4 bases and the J segment 4 bases; nucleotides outside the gene matches: 8. Here the CDR3 reads CASSKGQGAIYEQYF. DNA of the CDR3: TGTGCCAGTAGTAAGGGACAGGGTGCAATATACGAGCAGTACTTC.

The rearrangement links TRBV19 to TRBJ2-7; the match to TRBD1 covers 8 bases. After removal of 4 bases from V and 4 bases from J, the junction contained 9 bases not matched to a gene. CDR3 length equals 15 residues. Germline V gives CDR1 LNHDA, CDR2 SQIVND (reference sequence). The CDR3 region is CASSTPPRGPYEQYF. The CDR3 DNA is TGTGCCAGTAGTACACCCCCCAGGGGGCCATACGAGCAGTACTTC.

V usage is TRBV7-9 and J usage is TRBJ2-5; TRBD1 matches at 8 bases. Per germline, CDR1 SEHNR and CDR2 FQNEAQ (reference sequence). This CDR3 spans 14 amino acids. V lost 2 bases to trimming and J lost 4 bases; unmatched junction nucleotides: 3. The CDR3 region is CASSLQGARETQYF. CDR3 DNA sequence: TGTGCCAGCAGCTTACAGGGGGCACGAGAGACCCAGTACTTC.

V is TRBV6-5 and J is TRBJ2-1; possible D gene TRBD1, 6 bases. Looked up from germline, CDR1 is MNHEY and CDR2 is SVGAGI. The CDR3 has 11 amino acids. Deletions cut 5 bases from V and 7 bases from J, with 6 bases between. The CDR3 coding sequence is TGTGCCAGCAGTAGGGGGAATGAGCAGTTCTTC. Its protein product is CASSRGNEQFF.

The rearrangement joins TRBV10-3 to TRBJ1-5; D is perhaps TRBD1 (5 bases). Deletions cut 7 bases from V and 7 bases from J, with 14 bases between. CDR1 and CDR2 (germline): ENHRY, SYGVKD. The CDR3 extends over 13 amino acids. The chain's CDR3 is CAIMGGLDQPQHF. DNA for the CDR3: TGTGCCATCATGGGGGGGTTGGACCAGCCCCAGCATTTT.

In DNA form, the CDR3 reads TGTGCCAGCAGCTTAGGACTAGCGGGAGACGGCGGGGAGCTGTTTTTT. Translating it yields CASSLGLAGDGGELFF. The J gene is TRBJ2-2, the V gene TRBV5-4; 13 bases fit TRBD2. J gave up 7 bases and V 2 bases, and 5 bases lay outside the gene matches. CDR3 size: 16 residues. Germline V gives CDR1 SGHNT, CDR2 YYREEE (reference sequence).

The genes are TRBV18 and TRBJ2-2; 9 bases map to TRBD2. Trimming cost V 5 bases and J 3 bases; bases outside gene matches: 4. The CDR3 has 15 amino acids. CDR1 and CDR2 (germline): KGHSH, LQKENI. The CDR3 DNA is TGTGCCAGCTCAGGACTAGCGACTGACACCGGGGAGCTGTTTTTT. Amino acids: CASSGLATDTGELFF. The full variable domain, in which reference TRBV18 and TRBJ2-2 provide the parts outside the CDR3, is NAGVMQNPRHLVRRRGQEARLRCSPMKGHSHVYWYRQLPEEGLKFMVYLQKENIIDESGMPKERFSAEFPKEGPSILRIQQVVRGDSAAYFCASSGLATDTGELFFGEGSRLTVL.

The chain employs TRBV6-5 and TRBJ1-3, with TRBD1 as a possible D gene (5 bases). Germline lookup yields CDR1 MNHEY and CDR2 SVGAGI. V was clipped by 2 bases and J by 0 bases, with 8 bases between them. The CDR3 totals 15 residues. The CDR3 DNA is TGTGCCAGCAGTTACCGACAGAGCTCTGGAAACACCATATATTTT. This gives the protein CASSYRQSSGNTIYF.

This clone was recorded a few times. The rearrangement links TRBV7-2 to TRBJ2-7; 12 nucleotides match TRBD2. Germline loops: CDR1 SGHTA, CDR2 FQGNSA. This CDR3 comprises 15 residues. The V segment lost 4 bases and the J segment 0 bases; nucleotides outside the gene matches: 1. CDR3 sequence: CASSSSGRVSYEQYF. CDR3 bases: TGTGCCAGCAGCTCTAGCGGGAGGGTCTCCTACGAGCAGTACTTC.

This sequence joins TRBV15 and TRBJ1-5, with unresolved D. V was cut by 0 bases and J by 4 bases, with 10 bases left in between. This CDR3 spans 15 amino acids. The V gene's germline CDR1 is LNHNV and CDR2 YYDKDF (reference sequence). Written as DNA, the CDR3 is TGTGCCACCAGCAGAGAAGCGCCGGGGAATCAGCCCCAGCATTTT. The encoded protein is CATSREAPGNQPQHF.

The genes are TRBV6-2 or TRBV6-3 and TRBJ1-6, with 7 bases aligning to TRBD1. This CDR3 spans 16 amino acids. Germline V lookup: CDR1 MNHEY, CDR2 SVGEGT. Germline trimming cut 2 bases from V and 5 bases from J; bases unmatched to any gene: 6. The CDR3 loop reads CASSYKRGQDNSPLHF. CDR3 coding DNA: TGTGCCAGCAGTTACAAGAGAGGACAGGATAATTCACCCCTCCACTTT.

The chain has TRBV2 and TRBJ1-5; the D gene is possibly TRBD1 (6 bases). This CDR3 has 14 residues. Germline V gene sequence: CDR1 SNHLY, CDR2 FYNNEI. Trimming took off 5 bases at V and 4 bases at J, with 12 bases between the two ends. The CDR3 region has the DNA TGTGCCAGCAGTCCGGACAGTAGAAATCAGCCCCAGCATTTT. Translation gives CASSPDSRNQPQHF.

The CDR3 spells CASSVGVTRDSFYEQYF. The CDR3 coding sequence is TGTGCCAGCAGCGTAGGGGTAACACGGGACAGTTTCTACGAGCAGTACTTC. This chain joins TRBV9 and TRBJ2-7; 7 bases align to TRBD1. This CDR3 region has 17 residues. Trimming removed 0 bases from V and 3 bases from J; junction bases left unmatched: 12. The V gene's germline CDR1 is SGDLS and CDR2 YYNGEE.

The chain uses TRBV4-2 and TRBJ2-3; no clear D. Per the germline V gene, CDR1 is LGHNA and CDR2 is YNFKEQ. This CDR3 comprises 15 residues. The germline V and J ends were trimmed by 1 base and 1 base, with 9 bases remaining between them. This chain's CDR3 is CASSQVTQGTDTQYF. The CDR3 DNA reads TGTGCCAGCAGCCAAGTTACCCAGGGCACAGATACGCAGTATTTT.

The rearrangement joins TRBV5-1 to TRBJ1-6, with 7 bases fitting TRBD1. With V trimmed by 1 base and J by 11 bases, 6 bases remained unmatched. Germline V lookup: CDR1 SGHRS, CDR2 YFSETQ. This CDR3 spans 14 amino acids. The CDR3 DNA sequence: TGCGCCAGCAGCTTGAGGCAGGGGGGCACACCCCTCCACTTT. This sequence encodes CASSLRQGGTPLHF.

This chain links TRBV2 with TRBJ2-7, with a possible D match to TRBD1 (5 bases). CDR3 length: 15 residues. Germline values: CDR1 SNHLY, CDR2 FYNNEI. Trimming pared 1 base from V and 4 bases from J, leaving 14 bases between. The CDR3 nucleotides read TGTGCCAGCAGTGAAGGCGGACAAAGATTTTACGAGCAGTACTTC. As protein: CASSEGGQRFYEQYF.

The rearrangement uses TRBV9 and TRBJ2-2, with 10 bases aligning to TRBD1. CDR3 length: 15 amino acids. The J segment lost 5 bases and the V segment lost 4 bases, leaving 5 bases of the junction unmatched. Germline values: CDR1 SGDLS, CDR2 YYNGEE. The CDR3 loop is CASSFRDRGTGELFF. CDR3 sequence (DNA): TGTGCCAGCAGCTTCCGGGACAGGGGAACCGGGGAGCTGTTTTTT.

The chain uses TRBV3-1 (or the pseudogene TRBV3-2) and TRBJ1-5, with D tentatively TRBD1 (5 bases). The germline V gene has CDR1 LGHDT and CDR2 YNNKEL (reference sequence). The CDR3 loop spans 19 amino acids. V was clipped by 4 bases and J by 0 bases, with 22 bases between them. The CDR3 spells CASSPFFPGTYHSNQPQHF. DNA for the CDR3: TGTGCCAGCAGCCCATTTTTCCCCGGGACTTACCATAGCAATCAGCCCCAGCATTTT.

The V and J genes are TRBV9 and TRBJ1-3; TRBD1 might be the D (6 bases). The CDR3 spans 14 residues. From germline, CDR1 is SGDLS and CDR2 YYNGEE. The V end was cut by 3 bases, the J end by 4 bases, with 11 bases between. The CDR3 here is CASSDQGPGNTIYF. The CDR3 DNA follows: TGTGCCAGCAGCGATCAGGGGCCCGGAAACACCATATATTTT. Variable domain in full (rest from reference TRBV9 and TRBJ1-3): DSGVTQTPKHLITATGQRVTLRCSPRSGDLSVYWYQQSLDQGLQFLIQYYNGEERAKGNILERFSAQQFPDLHSELNLSSLELGDSALYFCASSDQGPGNTIYFGEGSWLTVV.

This rearrangement joins TRBV7-2 to TRBJ2-1, with D tentatively TRBD1 (7 bases). Trimming shortened V by 1 base and J by 7 bases, and 11 bases separated the two germline ends. The germline V gene encodes CDR1 SGHTA and CDR2 FQGNSA. The CDR3 length is 14 residues. The CDR3 DNA sequence: TGTGCCAGCAGCTTAGACCCAGGGGGGAATGAGCAGTTCTTC. The encoded protein is CASSLDPGGNEQFF.

The chain links TRBV19 to TRBJ2-3; a weak D match, TRBD1 (6 bases). V was cut by 3 bases and J by 7 bases, with 17 bases left in between. The length of the CDR3 is 15 residues. Looked up from germline, CDR1 is LNHDA and CDR2 is SQIVND (reference sequence). In DNA, the CDR3 is TGTGCCAGTAGTATCGGACAGTCCCTCACGAATACGCAGTATTTT. Its protein is CASSIGQSLTNTQYF.

The J gene is TRBJ2-3, the V gene TRBV7-2; D might be TRBD1 (5 bases). The CDR3 covers 14 residues. Germline assignment: CDR1 SGHTA and CDR2 FQGNSA. V lost 1 base and J lost 4, with 9 bases in between. The CDR3 here is CASSLESGPDTQYF. CDR3 sequence (DNA): TGTGCCAGCAGCTTAGAGTCAGGGCCAGATACGCAGTATTTT. Filled out from reference TRBV7-2 and TRBJ2-3, the complete variable domain reads GAGVSQSPSNKVTEKGKDVELRCDPISGHTALYWYRQSLGQGLEFLIYFQGNSAPDKSGLPSDRFSAERTGGSVSTLTIQRTQQEDSAVYLCASSLESGPDTQYFGPGTRLTVL.